This T cell receptor (beta chain) originates from a study of Graves' ophthalmopathy and Graves' hyperthyroidism. This clonotype was detected many times. Its antigen is currently unknown. Researchers turned away patients with other autoimmune diseases, uncontrolled infections, pregnancy or lactation. The PBMC fraction was derived from less than 11 ml of fresh peripheral blood. CDR3 length equals 15 residues. J lost 13 bases, V lost 5 bases, and 17 bases had no gene match. From germline, CDR1 is SEHNR and CDR2 FQNEAQ (reference sequence). Study-level results: Most thyroid clonotypes expanded beyond 0.001 frequency were also found in blood. Prediction of ophthalmopathy progression reached 70.59% sensitivity and around 72% specificity.

Amplification of TCR beta CDR3 regions used RNA transcripts. In the first round, RT-PCR was carried out with HTBI primers, and a multiplex PCR formed the second round. One entry per CDR3 protein results from TCRdb running MiXCR on the multiplex PCR reads. Counted here are some 750,000 distinct CDR3 sequences, 40% occurring once; the ten biggest clones make up roughly 46%. The chain carries TRBV7-9 and TRBJ1-2; 9 bases line up with TRBD1. This receptor was identified in an adult man with Graves' ophthalmopathy. The specimen was peripheral blood. The CDR3 loop is CASSPGTGLSMEVTF. In nucleotides, the CDR3 is TGTGCCAGCAGCCCGGGGACAGGGTTATCTATGGAGGTCACCTTC.